Sequencing of this T cell receptor beta chain was carried out in a study of blood T cell repertoires in COVID-19. On the study more broadly: The samples span acute and convalescent COVID-19 from the United States, Italy and Spain. T cells, B-cell-depleted T cells, or PBMCs supplied cDNA or gDNA.

This clone was observed a handful of times. In the original processing: For nucleated cells, counts were estimated from reference gene primer amplification. Sequencing used immunoSEQ multiplex PCR; TCRdb keeps in-frame clones, though not all of them. Clonal size and the V and J genes are those of that table, whereas D and trimming came from the DNA. The table records about 50,000 clones, 65% to 80% of them present only once. Sequenced sample: peripheral blood. The receptor was isolated from a man between 65 and 85 years old with active or convalescent COVID-19.

CDR3 in amino acids: CASSQRTGYTDTQYF. For the CDR3, the DNA is TGTGCCAGCAGTCAGAGGACAGGGTACACAGATACGCAGTATTTT. The gene calls are TRBV5-5 and TRBJ2-3; the match to TRBD1 covers 8 bases. In germline, CDR1 is SGHKS, CDR2 YYEKEE (reference sequence). J gave up 2 bases and V 5 bases, and 7 bases lay outside the gene matches. There are 15 residues in the CDR3.